This is a list of T cell receptor beta chains from one sample in a study of blood T cells in healthy people across ages. TCRdb reprocessed the 5' RACE reads via MiXCR and lists one record per CDR3 protein. Among 700,000 to 1,000,000 distinct CDR3 sequences listed, roughly 44% were seen once. Sequenced material: blood. The receptor set was obtained from a man aged 55 to 69 in good health. The CDR3 runs from the conserved cysteine through the conserved F or W. Fields, in order: D gene, clone size, V gene, J gene, CDR3 protein, CDR3 DNA. The D gene is left open where the match is weak. Part of the rows lack a size; the others show once, few, many or a class for expanded clones.

TRBD1	few	TRBV19	TRBJ1-5	CASNDRVGNQPQHF	TGTGCCAGTAATGACAGGGTGGGCAATCAGCCCCAGCATTTT
.	.	TRBV6-2/TRBV6-3	TRBJ1-1	CASSSRARGTEAFF	TGTGCCAGCAGTTCGCGGGCCCGGGGGACTGAAGCTTTCTTT
.	few	TRBV6-6	TRBJ2-7	CASSYAQGYEQYF	TGTGCCAGCAGTTATGCTCAGGGCTACGAGCAGTACTTC
.	few	TRBV4-2	TRBJ1-2	CASSRRAGEVWDGYTF	TGTGCCAGCAGCCGAAGGGCAGGGGAAGTTTGGGATGGCTACACCTTC
TRBD1	.	TRBV7-2	TRBJ1-5	CASSLTGGAKQPQHF	TGTGCCAGCAGCCTGACAGGGGGAGCTAAGCAGCCCCAGCATTTT
TRBD2	.	TRBV4-3	TRBJ2-2	CASSQGWTSARELFF	TGCGCCAGCAGCCAAGGCTGGACTAGCGCTCGGGAGCTGTTTTTT
.	few	TRBV12-3/TRBV12-4	TRBJ2-5	CASRGTDFQETQYF	TGTGCCAGCAGGGGTACCGACTTCCAAGAGACCCAGTACTTC
.	many	TRBV28	TRBJ2-3	CASSLTPDTQYF	TGTGCCAGCAGTTTAACCCCAGATACGCAGTATTTT
.	.	TRBV12-3/TRBV12-4	TRBJ1-5	CASSLVMGGLNSNQPQHF	TGTGCCAGCAGCCTCGTGATGGGGGGACTAAATAGCAATCAGCCCCAGCATTTT
TRBD1	few	TRBV28	TRBJ2-4	CASSLTGSLTEYF	TGTGCCAGCAGTTTGACAGGGTCCCTCACCGAGTACTTC
.	.	TRBV13	TRBJ2-4	CASSFSRDPSSLAKNIQYF	TGTGCCAGCAGCTTTTCGCGGGATCCATCCAGCCTAGCCAAAAACATTCAGTACTTC
TRBD1	few	TRBV14	TRBJ1-2	CASSRPGTGGSYNGYTF	TGTGCCAGCAGCCGTCCCGGGACAGGGGGCTCCTATAATGGCTACACCTTC
.	.	TRBV20-1	TRBJ1-2	CSARDGDFEGGYTF	TGCAGTGCTAGAGACGGTGATTTTGAGGGGGGCTACACCTTC
.	.	TRBV18	TRBJ1-4	CASSPALRFNEKLFF	TGTGCCAGCTCACCAGCGCTCAGATTTAATGAAAAACTGTTTTTT
.	few	TRBV9	TRBJ1-4	CASSVSGRNEKLFF	TGTGCCAGCAGCGTAAGCGGGAGGAATGAAAAACTGTTTTTT
.	.	TRBV7-9	TRBJ1-1	CASSLGGRPTEAFF	TGTGCCAGCAGCTTAGGAGGTCGTCCCACTGAAGCTTTCTTT
.	.	TRBV7-2	TRBJ1-2	CAGSSHGPTGYGYTF	TGTGCCGGCAGTTCCCACGGGCCAACGGGGTATGGCTACACCTTC
TRBD2	few	TRBV24-1	TRBJ2-3	CATRAGGTDTQYF	TGTGCCACCCGCGCGGGAGGCACAGATACGCAGTATTTT
TRBD1	few	TRBV5-1	TRBJ1-1	CASSPHRGLNTEAFF	TGCGCCAGCAGCCCACACAGGGGCTTGAACACTGAAGCTTTCTTT
.	.	TRBV20-1	TRBJ1-4	CSARVRGDEKLFF	TGCAGTGCTAGAGTACGGGGGGATGAAAAACTGTTTTTT
TRBD1	.	TRBV6-2/TRBV6-3	TRBJ1-5	CASRLTGGSRPQHF	TGTGCCAGCAGACTTACAGGGGGAAGTAGGCCCCAGCATTTT
TRBD2	.	TRBV5-1	TRBJ2-2	CATSFGGGSNTGELFF	TGCGCCACTTCCTTCGGCGGGGGGTCGAACACCGGGGAGCTGTTTTTT
.	.	TRBV20-1	TRBJ2-4	CSARNQTPAGAKNSQYF	TGCAGTGCTAGAAATCAAACCCCTGCGGGGGCCAAAAACAGTCAGTACTTC
.	.	TRBV5-1	TRBJ2-3	CASSLSTSSSTDTQYF	TGCGCCAGCAGCCTCTCGACCTCGTCGAGCACAGATACGCAGTATTTT
TRBD1	few	TRBV27	TRBJ2-1	CASSSAWGQGTAYNEQFF	TGTGCCAGCAGCAGCGCCTGGGGACAGGGGACCGCTTACAATGAGCAGTTCTTC
TRBD1	.	TRBV20-1	TRBJ1-1	CSARVNPRATGRTEAFF	TGCAGTGCTAGAGTTAACCCCCGGGCGACAGGGCGGACTGAAGCTTTCTTT
TRBD2	.	TRBV12-3/TRBV12-4	TRBJ2-1	CASSSRRGVYNEQFF	TGTGCCAGCAGTTCACGGCGGGGGGTTTACAATGAGCAGTTCTTC
.	.	TRBV19	TRBJ2-7	CACSIYVGLNYEQYF	TGTGCCTGTAGTATTTACGTAGGTTTAAACTACGAGCAGTACTTC
.	.	TRBV7-2	TRBJ1-5	CASSLDHNQPQHF	TGTGCCAGCAGCTTAGATCACAATCAGCCCCAGCATTTT
.	.	TRBV11-2	TRBJ2-5	CASSLERGRGWYF	TGTGCCAGCAGCTTAGAGAGGGGGAGGGGTTGGTACTTC